This T cell receptor beta chain stems from a study of T cells after yellow fever vaccination. Whole-study results and caveats: High-abundance clonotypes from the bulk population could contaminate FACS-sorted repertoires. Among all clonotypes, a small share was observed in both CD4 and CD8 compartments. At 95% to 98% for CD4 and approximately 89% for CD8, most primary-vaccination clones showed up again after the booster.

This clonotype was detected only a few times. The target antigen is unknown. The V and J ends lost 7 bases and 2 bases respectively, with 12 bases between them. This CDR3 contains 12 residues. In germline, CDR1 is DFQATT, CDR2 SNEGSKA (reference sequence). Template-switching 5'RACE yielded the TCR cDNA; a universal primer site and UMIs were added in the process. MiXCR was run by TCRdb on the 5' RACE reads, yielding one entry per CDR3 protein. This table holds 250,000 to 350,000 distinct CDR3 sequences, around 7% found once. The source is a man between 18 and 29 years old who received the YFV17D yellow fever vaccine. The chain has TRBV20-1 and TRBJ2-7; TRBD2 might be the D (5 bases). The material was PBMCs, obtained roughly seven weeks after the first yellow fever vaccination. CDR3 sequence: CSVTDGAYEQYF. The DNA for the CDR3 is TGCAGTGTCACGGACGGGGCCTACGAGCAGTACTTC.